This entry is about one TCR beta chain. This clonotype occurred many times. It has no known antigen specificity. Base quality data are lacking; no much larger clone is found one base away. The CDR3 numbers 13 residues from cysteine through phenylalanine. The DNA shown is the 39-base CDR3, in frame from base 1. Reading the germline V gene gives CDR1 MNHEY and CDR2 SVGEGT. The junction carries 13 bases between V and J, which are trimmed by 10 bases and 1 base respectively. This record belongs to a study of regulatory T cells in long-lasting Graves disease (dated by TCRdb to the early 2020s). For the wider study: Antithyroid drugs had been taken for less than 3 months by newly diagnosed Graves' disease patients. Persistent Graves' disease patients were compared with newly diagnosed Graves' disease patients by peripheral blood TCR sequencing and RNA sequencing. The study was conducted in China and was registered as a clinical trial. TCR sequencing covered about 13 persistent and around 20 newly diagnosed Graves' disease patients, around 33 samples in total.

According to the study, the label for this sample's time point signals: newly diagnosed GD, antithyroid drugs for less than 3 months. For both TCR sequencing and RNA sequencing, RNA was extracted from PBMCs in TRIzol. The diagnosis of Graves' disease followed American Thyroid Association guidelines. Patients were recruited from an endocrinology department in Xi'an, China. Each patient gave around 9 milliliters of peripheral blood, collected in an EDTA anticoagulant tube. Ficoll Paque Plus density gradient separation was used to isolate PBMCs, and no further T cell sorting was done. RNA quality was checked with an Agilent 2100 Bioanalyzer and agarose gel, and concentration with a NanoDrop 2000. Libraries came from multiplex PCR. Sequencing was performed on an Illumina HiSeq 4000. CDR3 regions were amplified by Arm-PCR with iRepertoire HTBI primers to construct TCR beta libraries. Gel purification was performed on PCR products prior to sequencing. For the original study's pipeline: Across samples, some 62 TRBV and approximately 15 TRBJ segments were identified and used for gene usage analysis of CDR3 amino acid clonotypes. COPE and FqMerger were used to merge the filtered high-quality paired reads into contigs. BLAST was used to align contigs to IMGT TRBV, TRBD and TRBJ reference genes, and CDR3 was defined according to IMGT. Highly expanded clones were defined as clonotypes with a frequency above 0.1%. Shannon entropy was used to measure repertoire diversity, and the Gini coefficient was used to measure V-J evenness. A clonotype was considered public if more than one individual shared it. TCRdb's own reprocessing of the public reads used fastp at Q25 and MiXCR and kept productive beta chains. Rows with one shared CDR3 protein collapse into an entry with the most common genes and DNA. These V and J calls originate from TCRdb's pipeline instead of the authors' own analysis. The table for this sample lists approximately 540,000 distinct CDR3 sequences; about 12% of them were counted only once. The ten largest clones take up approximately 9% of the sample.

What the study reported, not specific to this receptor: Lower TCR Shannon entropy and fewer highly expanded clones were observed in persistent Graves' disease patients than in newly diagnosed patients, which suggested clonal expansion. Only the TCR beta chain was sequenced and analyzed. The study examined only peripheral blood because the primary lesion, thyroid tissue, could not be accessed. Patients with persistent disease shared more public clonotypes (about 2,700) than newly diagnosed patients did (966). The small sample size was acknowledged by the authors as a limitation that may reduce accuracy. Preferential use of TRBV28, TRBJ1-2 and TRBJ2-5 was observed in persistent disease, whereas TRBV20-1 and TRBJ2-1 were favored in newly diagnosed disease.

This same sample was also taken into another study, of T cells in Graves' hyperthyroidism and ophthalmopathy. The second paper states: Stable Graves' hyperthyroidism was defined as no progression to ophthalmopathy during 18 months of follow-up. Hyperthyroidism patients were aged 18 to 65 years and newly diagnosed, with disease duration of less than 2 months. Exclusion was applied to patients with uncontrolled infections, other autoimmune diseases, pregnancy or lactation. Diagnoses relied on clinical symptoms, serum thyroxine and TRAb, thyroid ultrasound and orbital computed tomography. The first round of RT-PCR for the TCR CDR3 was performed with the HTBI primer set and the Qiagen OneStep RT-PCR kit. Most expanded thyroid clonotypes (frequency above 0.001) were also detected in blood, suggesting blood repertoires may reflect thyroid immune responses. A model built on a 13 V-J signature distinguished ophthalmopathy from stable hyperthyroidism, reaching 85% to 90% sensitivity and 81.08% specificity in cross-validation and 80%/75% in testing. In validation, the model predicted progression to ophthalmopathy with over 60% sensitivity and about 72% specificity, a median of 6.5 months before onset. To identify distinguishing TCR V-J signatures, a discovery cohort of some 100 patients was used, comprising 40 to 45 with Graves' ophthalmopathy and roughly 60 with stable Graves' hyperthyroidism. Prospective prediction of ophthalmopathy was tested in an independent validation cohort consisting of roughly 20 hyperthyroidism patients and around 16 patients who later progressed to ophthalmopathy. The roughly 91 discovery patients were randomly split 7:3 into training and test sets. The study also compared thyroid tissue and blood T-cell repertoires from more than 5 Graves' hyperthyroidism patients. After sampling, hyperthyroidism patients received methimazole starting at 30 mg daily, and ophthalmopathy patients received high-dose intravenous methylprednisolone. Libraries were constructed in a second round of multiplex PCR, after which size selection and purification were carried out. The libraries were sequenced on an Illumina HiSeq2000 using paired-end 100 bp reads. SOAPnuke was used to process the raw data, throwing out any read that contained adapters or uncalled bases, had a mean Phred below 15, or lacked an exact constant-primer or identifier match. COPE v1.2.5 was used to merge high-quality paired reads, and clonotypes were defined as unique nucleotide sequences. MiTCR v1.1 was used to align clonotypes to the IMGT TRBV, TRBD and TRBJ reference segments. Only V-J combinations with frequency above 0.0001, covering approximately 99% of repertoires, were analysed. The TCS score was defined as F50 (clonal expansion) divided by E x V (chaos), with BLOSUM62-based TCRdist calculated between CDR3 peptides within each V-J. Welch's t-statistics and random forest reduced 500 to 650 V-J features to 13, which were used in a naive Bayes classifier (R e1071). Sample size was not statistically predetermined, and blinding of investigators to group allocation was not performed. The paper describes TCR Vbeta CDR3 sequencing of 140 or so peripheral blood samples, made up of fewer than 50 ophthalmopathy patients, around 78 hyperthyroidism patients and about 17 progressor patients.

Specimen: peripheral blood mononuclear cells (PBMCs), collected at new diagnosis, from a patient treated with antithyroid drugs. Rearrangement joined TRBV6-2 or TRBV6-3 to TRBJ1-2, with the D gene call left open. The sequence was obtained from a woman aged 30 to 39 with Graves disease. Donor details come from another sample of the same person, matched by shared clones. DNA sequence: TGTGCCACCACTTTTCAAATTAACTATGGCTACACCTTC. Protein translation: CATTFQINYGYTF.